This T cell receptor (beta chain) originates from a study of neurological immune-mediated disorders (dated by TCRdb to the late 2010s). In the study overall: The study compared peripheral blood TCR-beta repertoires of HTLV-I-associated myelopathy (HAM/TSP) patients, multiple sclerosis patients and healthy controls using UMI-based sequencing. The roughly 100 TCR-beta libraries covered PBMC samples along with longitudinal samples, technical triplicates, and paired sorted CD4+ and CD8+ T-cell subsets. Longitudinal HAM/TSP donors and healthy donors each had 3 time-points at intervals of about 3-40 months. The cohort was made up of 68 subjects, consisting of 15 or so HAM/TSP patients, approximately 35 multiple sclerosis patients and roughly 20 healthy controls.

V gives up 2 bases and J gives up 6 bases, and the segment between their germline ends measures 14 bases. CDR1 is given as KGHSH and CDR2 as LQKENI, both from the germline V gene. Reading from cysteine to phenylalanine, the CDR3 counts 15 amino acids. The DNA shown is the 45-base CDR3, in frame from base 1. The meaning of the sample's time point label: longitudinal time-point 2. The healthy controls were volunteers from blood banks in Maryland, USA. Unsorted PBMC libraries were generated from 2 million PBMCs stored in RNAlater at -80 °C until RNA extraction. Peripheral blood underwent Ficoll-Hypaque density gradient centrifugation to isolate PBMCs, which were then cryopreserved in liquid nitrogen. The full study reports these points: No identical CDR3 amino acid sequences were shared among expanded clones across subjects, suggesting private TCR-beta repertoires in all groups. The highest TCR clonal expansion was observed in HAM/TSP patients, whereas the lowest was observed in MS patients, even when compared with healthy controls.

To synthesize cDNA, template-switch 5'RACE was performed with a primer carrying a 10-nucleotide random unique molecular identifier so that each TCR transcript was tagged. Every sequencing run yielded over 180 million TCR-beta sequences covering 15-18 subjects. The RNeasy kit was used for extraction of total RNA. TCR-beta VDJ regions were amplified with primers for the TCR constant region and the 5'RACE anchor, using the KAPA Real-time Library Amplification kit. A first PCR added sample indexes and Illumina adaptors, and a second PCR then raised library yield. The roughly 650 bp TCR product was size-selected on a 2% E-gel SizeSelection system after Ampure bead purification. Before pooling, libraries had their quality checked on a Bioanalyzer, their concentration measured with Qubit, and their quantity determined with the Kapa Library Quantification kit. Paired-end 2 x 150 bp sequencing of the libraries was performed on an Illumina HiSeq 2500. To increase sequence diversity, about 25-30% phiX was spiked into each library pool. As for the authors' bioinformatics: Quality-filtered reads were processed with the UMI-based MiGEC pipeline, which removed over 75% of raw TCR sequences during error correction. IMGT germline references were used for aligning VDJ genes, and each clonotype was defined as a unique CDR3 amino acid sequence together with its V-J genes. Clonal expansion, Shannon diversity and CDR3 relatedness (CalcPairwiseDistances, ClusterSamples) were evaluated with VDJtools, and phylogenetic trees were built with CLCbio workbench. A clone was classed as expanded if it had 8 or more unique UMIs, a cutoff based on coefficient-of-variation modelling across technical triplicates. TCRdb reran the public reads through fastp at Q25 and MiXCR, keeping productive beta chains. Entries are consolidated by CDR3 protein sequence, retaining the most common genes and DNA. TCRdb, rather than the study authors, made the V and J calls. This sample is represented by about 60,000 distinct CDR3 sequences; more than 7.5% of them were singletons. Around 13% of the sample rests with the top ten.

This clonotype was recorded at least ten times. Its binding antigen is unknown. Per-base quality was not reported, and no clone a single base away is much larger than it. The specimen sequenced was PBMCs. This sequence originates from a man aged 30 to 45 in good health. Rearrangement joined TRBV18 to TRBJ2-4; TRBD1 is perhaps the D gene, given 5 matching bases. The nucleotide sequence reads as follows: TGTGCCAGCTCACCAGATGGAGTTAGGGGAAACATTCAGTACTTC. This is translated as CASSPDGVRGNIQYF.